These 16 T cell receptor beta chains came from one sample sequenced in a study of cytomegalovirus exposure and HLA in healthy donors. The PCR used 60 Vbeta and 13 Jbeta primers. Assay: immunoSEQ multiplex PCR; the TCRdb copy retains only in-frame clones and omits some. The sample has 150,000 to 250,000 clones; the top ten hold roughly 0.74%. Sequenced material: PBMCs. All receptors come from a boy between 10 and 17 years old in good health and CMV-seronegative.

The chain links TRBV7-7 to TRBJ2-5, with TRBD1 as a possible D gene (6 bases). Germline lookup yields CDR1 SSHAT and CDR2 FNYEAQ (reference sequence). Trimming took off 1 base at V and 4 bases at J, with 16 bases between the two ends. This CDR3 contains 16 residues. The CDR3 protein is CASSLVKLGAGETQYF. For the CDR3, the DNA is TGTGCCAGCAGCTTAGTGAAGCTGGGGGCCGGAGAGACCCAGTACTTC. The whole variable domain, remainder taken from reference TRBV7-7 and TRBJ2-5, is GAGVSQSPRYKVTKRGQDVTLRCDPISSHATLYWYQQALGQGPEFLTYFNYEAQPDKSGLPSDRFSAERPEGSISTLTIQRTEQRDSAMYRCASSLVKLGAGETQYFGPGTRLLVL.

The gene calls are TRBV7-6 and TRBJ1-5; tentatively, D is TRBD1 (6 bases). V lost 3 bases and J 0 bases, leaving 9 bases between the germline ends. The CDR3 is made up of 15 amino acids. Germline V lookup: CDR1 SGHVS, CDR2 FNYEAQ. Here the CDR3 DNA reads TGTGCCAGCAGCTTGGGACACTATAGCAATCAGCCCCAGCATTTT. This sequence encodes CASSLGHYSNQPQHF.

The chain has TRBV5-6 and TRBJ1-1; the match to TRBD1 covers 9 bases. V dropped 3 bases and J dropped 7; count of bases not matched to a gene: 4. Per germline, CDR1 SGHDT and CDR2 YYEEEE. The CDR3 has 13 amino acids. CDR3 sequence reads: CASSSATGGEAFF. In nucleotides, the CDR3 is TGTGCCAGCAGCTCCGCGACAGGGGGTGAAGCTTTCTTT.

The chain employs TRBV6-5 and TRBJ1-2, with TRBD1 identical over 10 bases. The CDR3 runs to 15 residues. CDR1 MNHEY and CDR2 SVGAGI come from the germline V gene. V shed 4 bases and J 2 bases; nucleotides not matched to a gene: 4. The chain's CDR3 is CASSSWTGGNYGYTF. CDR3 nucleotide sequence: TGTGCCAGCAGTTCCTGGACAGGGGGGAACTATGGCTACACCTTC.

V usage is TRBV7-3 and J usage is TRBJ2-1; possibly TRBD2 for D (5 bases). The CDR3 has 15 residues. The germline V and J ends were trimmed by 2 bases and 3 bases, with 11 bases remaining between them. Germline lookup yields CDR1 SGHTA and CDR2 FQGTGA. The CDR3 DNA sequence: TGTGCCAGCAGCTTAGGCGTAGGGAGCTACAATGAGCAGTTCTTC. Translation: CASSLGVGSYNEQFF.

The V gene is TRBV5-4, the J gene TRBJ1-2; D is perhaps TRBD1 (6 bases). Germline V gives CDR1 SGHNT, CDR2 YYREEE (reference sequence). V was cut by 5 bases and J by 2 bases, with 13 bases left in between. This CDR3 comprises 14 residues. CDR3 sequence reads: CASSWDILNYGYTF. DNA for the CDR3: TGTGCCAGCAGTTGGGACATCCTAAACTATGGCTACACCTTC.

The CDR3 reads CASSQDSVNTEAFF. CDR3 nucleotides: TGCGCCAGCAGCCAAGATTCCGTGAACACTGAAGCTTTCTTT. The V call is TRBV4-1, the J call TRBJ1-1, with D hard to call. This CDR3 has 14 amino acids. CDR1 is MGHRA, CDR2 YSYEKL, per germline. Trimming removed 0 bases from V and 0 bases from J, with 5 bases in between.

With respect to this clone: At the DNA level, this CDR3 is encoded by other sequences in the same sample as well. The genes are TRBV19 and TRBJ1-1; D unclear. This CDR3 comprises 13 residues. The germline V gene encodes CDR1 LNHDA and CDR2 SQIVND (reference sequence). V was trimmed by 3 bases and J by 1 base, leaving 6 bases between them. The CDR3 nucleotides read TGTGCCAGTAGTATCAGCGAGAACACTGAAGCTTTCTTT. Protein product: CASSISENTEAFF.

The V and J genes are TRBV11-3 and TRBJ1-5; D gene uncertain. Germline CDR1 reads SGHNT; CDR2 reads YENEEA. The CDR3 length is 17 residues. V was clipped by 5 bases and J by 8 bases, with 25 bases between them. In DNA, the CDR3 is TGTGCCAGCAGCCCCCTCTGTCGCCCCGGGAAGGATGAGCCCCAGCATTTT. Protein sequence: CASSPLCRPGKDEPQHF.

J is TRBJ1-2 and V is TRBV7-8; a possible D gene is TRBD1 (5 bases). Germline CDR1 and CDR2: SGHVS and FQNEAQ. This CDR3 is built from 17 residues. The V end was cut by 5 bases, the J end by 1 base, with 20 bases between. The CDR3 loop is CASSPLDRASDNYGYTF. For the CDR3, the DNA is TGTGCCAGCAGCCCCCTCGACAGAGCATCGGATAACTATGGCTACACCTTC.

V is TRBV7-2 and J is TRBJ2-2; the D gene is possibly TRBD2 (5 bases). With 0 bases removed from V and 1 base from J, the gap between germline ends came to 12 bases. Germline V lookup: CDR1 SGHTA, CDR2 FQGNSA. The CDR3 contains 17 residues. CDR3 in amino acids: CASSLAYLGLNTGELFF. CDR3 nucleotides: TGTGCCAGCAGCTTAGCGTATCTCGGACTGAACACCGGGGAGCTGTTTTTT. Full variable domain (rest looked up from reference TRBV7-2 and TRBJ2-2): GAGVSQSPSNKVTEKGKDVELRCDPISGHTALYWYRQSLGQGLEFLIYFQGNSAPDKSGLPSDRFSAERTGGSVSTLTIQRTQQEDSAVYLCASSLAYLGLNTGELFFGEGSRLTVL.

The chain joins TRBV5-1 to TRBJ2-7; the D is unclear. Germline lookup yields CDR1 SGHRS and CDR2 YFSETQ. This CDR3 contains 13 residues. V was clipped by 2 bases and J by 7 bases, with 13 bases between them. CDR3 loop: CASSLSQVREQYF. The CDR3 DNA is TGCGCCAGCAGCTTATCGCAGGTTCGGGAGCAGTACTTC.

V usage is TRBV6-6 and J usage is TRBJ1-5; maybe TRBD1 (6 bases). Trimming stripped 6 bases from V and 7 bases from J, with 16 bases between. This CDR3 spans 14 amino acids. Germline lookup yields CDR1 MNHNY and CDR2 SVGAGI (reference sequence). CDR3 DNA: TGTGCCAGCAGCCCCCTACAGGGTCACCAGCCCCAGCATTTT. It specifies CASSPLQGHQPQHF.

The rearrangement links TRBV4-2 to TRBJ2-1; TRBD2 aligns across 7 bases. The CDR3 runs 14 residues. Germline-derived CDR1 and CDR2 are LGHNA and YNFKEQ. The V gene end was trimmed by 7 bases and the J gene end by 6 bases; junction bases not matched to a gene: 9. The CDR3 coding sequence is TGTGCCAGCAACGGACTAGACGGGGTCAATGAGCAGTTCTTC. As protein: CASNGLDGVNEQFF.

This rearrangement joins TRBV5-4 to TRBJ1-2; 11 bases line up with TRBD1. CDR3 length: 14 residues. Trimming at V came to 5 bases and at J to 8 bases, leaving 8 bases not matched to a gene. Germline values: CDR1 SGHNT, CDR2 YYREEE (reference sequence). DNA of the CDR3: TGTGCCAGCAGGGTTGGGACAGGGGGAATAGGCTACACCTTC. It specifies CASRVGTGGIGYTF.

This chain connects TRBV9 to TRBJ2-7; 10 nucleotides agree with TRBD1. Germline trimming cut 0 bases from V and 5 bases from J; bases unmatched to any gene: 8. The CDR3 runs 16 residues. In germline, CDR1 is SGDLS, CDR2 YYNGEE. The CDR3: CASSVGQTGGGDEQYF. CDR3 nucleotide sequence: TGTGCCAGCAGCGTAGGTCAGACAGGGGGCGGGGACGAGCAGTACTTC.